These 14 T cell receptor beta chains came from one sample sequenced in a study of shared clonotypes between healthy human individuals. Clones were sequenced by immunoSEQ multiplex PCR, and TCRdb holds only the in-frame ones, with some missing. The sample has approximately 500,000 clones; about four fifths are singletons. The specimen sequenced was PBMCs. The receptors derive from a woman between 40 and 50 years old in good health. Some clones in this sample may be carry-over from other donors' samples.

The chain carries TRBV5-1 and TRBJ1-3, with a possible D match to TRBD1 (5 bases). Trimming removed 0 bases at V and 0 bases at J, with 7 bases between. This CDR3 spans 15 amino acids. Germline CDR1 SGHRS, CDR2 YFSETQ. CDR3 amino acids: CASSLEGLSGNTIYF. Here the CDR3 DNA reads TGCGCCAGCAGCTTGGAGGGGCTCTCTGGAAACACCATATATTTT.

This clone has just a few counts. The chain carries TRBV7-3 and TRBJ2-2, with 8 bases matching TRBD1. J gave up 2 bases and V 4 bases, and 6 bases lay outside the gene matches. CDR3 size: 16 residues. Germline V gene lookup returns CDR1 SGHTA and CDR2 FQGTGA. The CDR3 bases are TGTGCCAGCAGCTGGCAGGGGGCTGGAAACACCGGGGAGCTGTTTTTT. Encoded protein: CASSWQGAGNTGELFF.

The chain has TRBV10-2 and TRBJ2-7; 9 nucleotides line up with TRBD2. The CDR3 length is 15 residues. The V and J ends lost 7 bases and 6 bases, in that order; junction bases with no gene match: 13. CDR1 and CDR2 from the germline V gene are WSHSY and SAAADI. The CDR3, as DNA: TGCGCCAGCACGACAGCCGGGACTAGCTTTTCCGAGCAGTACTTC. Its translation: CASTTAGTSFSEQYF.

The V and J genes are TRBV30 and TRBJ1-2; 7 bases map to TRBD1. J was trimmed by 8 bases and V by 3 bases; bases with no gene match: 15. The CDR3 has 15 amino acids. Germline V CDR1 and CDR2: GTSNPN, SVGIG (reference sequence). This CDR3 reads CAWRLPGQSLLGYTF. In DNA, the CDR3 is TGTGCCTGGAGGCTCCCGGGACAGAGTCTTCTGGGCTACACCTTC. Full variable domain (missing parts from reference TRBV30 and TRBJ1-2): SQTIHQWPATLVQPVGSPLSLECTVEGTSNPNLYWYRQAAGRGLQLLFYSVGIGQISSEVPQNLSASRPQDRQFILSSKKLLLSDSGFYLCAWRLPGQSLLGYTFGSGTRLTVV.

This clone was recorded many times. The chain combines TRBV2 with TRBJ2-7, with D perhaps matching TRBD1 or TRBD2 (5 bases each). CDR3 length: 12 residues. The germline gives CDR1 SNHLY, CDR2 FYNNEI. Trimming removed 9 bases at V and 2 bases at J, with 11 bases between. The CDR3: CASRDVAYEQYF. CDR3 sequence (DNA): TGTGCCAGTCGGGACGTGGCCTACGAGCAGTACTTC.

This chain connects TRBV11-2 to TRBJ2-2; D call uncertain. Trimming removed 1 base from V and 6 bases from J, with 12 bases in between. CDR3 length: 15 residues. CDR1 is SGHAT and CDR2 is FQNNGV in the germline V gene. The DNA of the CDR3 is TGTGCCAGCAGCTTAGGCCCGGCGCAGTCCGGGGAGCTGTTTTTT. Its translation is CASSLGPAQSGELFF.

The chain recombines TRBV5-1 with TRBJ2-1; D gene unclear. The CDR3 extends over 13 amino acids. From germline, CDR1 is SGHRS and CDR2 YFSETQ. The ends were cut back, 2 bases at V and 9 bases at J, with 12 bases in the middle. The CDR3 nucleotides read TGCGCCAGCAGCTTAGGCCGGTGGGCTGAGCAGTTCTTC. This codes for CASSLGRWAEQFF.

The chain employs TRBV27 and TRBJ2-7; the D gene is possibly TRBD2 (6 bases). CDR1 MNHEY and CDR2 SMNVEV come from the germline V gene (reference sequence). The CDR3 loop spans 15 amino acids. The V end was cut by 8 bases, the J end by 1 base, with 18 bases between. The CDR3 sequence is CASRRAGGRSYEQYF. CDR3 nucleotide sequence: TGTGCCAGCCGCCGGGCCGGGGGTAGGTCCTACGAGCAGTACTTC.

The chain uses TRBV11-2 and TRBJ1-5; unclear D gene. The germline gives CDR1 SGHAT, CDR2 FQNNGV. Trimming stripped 0 bases from V and 0 bases from J, with 9 bases between. The CDR3 runs 16 residues. DNA of the CDR3: TGTGCCAGCAGCTTAGATGGGAGTGGTAGCAATCAGCCCCAGCATTTT. It is translated as CASSLDGSGSNQPQHF.

The J gene is TRBJ2-3, the V gene TRBV30; 8 nucleotides align to TRBD1. This CDR3 spans 14 amino acids. Trimming removed 2 bases from V and 2 bases from J; junction bases left unmatched: 3. Germline V gives CDR1 GTSNPN, CDR2 SVGIG (reference sequence). The CDR3 region has the DNA TGTGCCTGGAGTCAGGGGGCGGTCACAGATACGCAGTATTTT. Translation gives CAWSQGAVTDTQYF.

The chain is built from TRBV5-6 and TRBJ2-3, with no clear D. The germline V gene encodes CDR1 SGHDT and CDR2 YYEEEE. V was clipped by 1 base and J by 2 bases, with 5 bases between them. The CDR3 covers 13 residues. The CDR3 sequence: CASSLPTTDTQYF. In DNA form, the CDR3 reads TGTGCCAGCAGCTTGCCCACCACAGATACGCAGTATTTT.

The rearrangement joins TRBV28 to TRBJ1-4; no definite D call. Trimming cost V 2 bases and J 8 bases, with 12 bases left between them. The length of the CDR3 is 14 residues. From germline, CDR1 is MDHEN and CDR2 SYDVKM. The CDR3 here is CASSLVLGPEKLFF. The CDR3, as DNA: TGTGCCAGCAGTTTAGTACTGGGTCCCGAAAAACTGTTTTTT.

This clone was detected a few times. This rearrangement joins TRBV30 to TRBJ2-2, with D unclear. Germline CDR1 GTSNPN, CDR2 SVGIG (reference sequence). V dropped 2 bases and J dropped 4 bases, with 5 bases sitting between them. This CDR3 contains 12 residues. CDR3 nucleotides: TGTGCCTGGAGTAGAACCACCGGGGAGCTGTTTTTT. It yields the protein CAWSRTTGELFF.

V gene TRBV11-2 combines with J gene TRBJ2-2; D not resolved. CDR3 size: 14 residues. Trimming pared 6 bases from V and 3 bases from J, leaving 11 bases between. Looked up from germline, CDR1 is SGHAT and CDR2 is FQNNGV. The CDR3 is CASSAGHYTGELFF. As DNA, the CDR3 is TGTGCCAGCAGTGCAGGTCATTACACCGGGGAGCTGTTTTTT.